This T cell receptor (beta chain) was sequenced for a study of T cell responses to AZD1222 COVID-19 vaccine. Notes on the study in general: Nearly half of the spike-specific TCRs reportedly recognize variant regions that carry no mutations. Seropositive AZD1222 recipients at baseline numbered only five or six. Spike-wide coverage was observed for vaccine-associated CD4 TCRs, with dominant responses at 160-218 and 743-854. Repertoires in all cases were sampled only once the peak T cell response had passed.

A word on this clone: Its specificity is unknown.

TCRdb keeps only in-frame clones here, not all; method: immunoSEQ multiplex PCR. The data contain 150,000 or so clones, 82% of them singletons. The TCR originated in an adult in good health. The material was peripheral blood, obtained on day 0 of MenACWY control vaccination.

The CDR3 loop is CASSFHGGGNQPQHF. DNA for the CDR3: TGTGCCAGCAGTTTCCACGGGGGGGGCAATCAGCCCCAGCATTTT. This chain connects TRBV27 to TRBJ1-5; D perhaps matches TRBD1 (5 bases). The CDR3 has 15 residues. The V and J ends lost 3 bases and 2 bases respectively, with 11 bases between them. Germline values: CDR1 MNHEY, CDR2 SMNVEV (reference sequence).